This T cell receptor (beta chain) was recovered during a study of blood T cell repertoires in COVID-19. The germline gives CDR1 SGHRS, CDR2 YFSETQ. The CDR3 runs to 17 residues. Losses at the gene ends were 2 bases for V and 2 bases for J; bases not matched to a gene: 5. Study processing details: The authors estimated nucleated cell counts from reference gene primer amplification. Sequencing was performed with immunoSEQ multiplex PCR; in TCRdb, only in-frame clones are kept and a portion is missing. V, J and clone size were drawn from that table, and D and trimming were deduced from the DNA. Found here are a few hundred thousand clones, around 89% of them singletons; the top ten hold 9.5% to 15%.

This clonotype was obtained from a woman in her sixties with acute or convalescent COVID-19. Input material: peripheral blood. The chain recombines TRBV5-1 with TRBJ1-6; 9 bases match TRBD1. The CDR3 sequence is CASSFTGGAAYNSPLHF. The DNA of the CDR3 is TGCGCCAGCAGCTTTACAGGGGGCGCCGCCTATAATTCACCCCTCCACTTT.